This TCR beta chain was identified in a study of T cell changes during pregnancy in multiple sclerosis. The method was immunoSEQ multiplex PCR; TCRdb's version includes in-frame clones alone and lacks a portion of them. The profile shows roughly 90,000 clones, approximately 90% of them singletons. CDR1 and CDR2 (germline): MGHRA, YSYEKL. The ends were cut back, 1 base at V and 1 base at J, with 11 bases in the middle. This CDR3 region has 15 residues. The J gene is TRBJ2-7, the V gene TRBV4-1; D possibly corresponds to TRBD2 (5 bases). The starting material was peripheral blood, obtained before pregnancy. This TCR was sampled from a female donor with multiple sclerosis, enrolled in a pregnancy study. For the CDR3, the DNA is TGCGCCAGCAGCCAAGGCCTAGCACCGTCCTACGAGCAGTACTTC. It specifies CASSQGLAPSYEQYF.